The 30 T cell receptor beta chains below were found in one sample sequenced in a study of identical twins. TCRdb called the 5' RACE reads again in MiXCR, with one record for every CDR3 protein. This repertoire shows 450,000 or so distinct CDR3 sequences, 18% found once; its top ten account for less than 15%. The sequencing input was naive T cells sorted from blood. These receptors originate from a man aged 50 or older in good health.

The gene calls are TRBV5-1 and TRBJ1-4; D gene ambiguous. The germline V gene encodes CDR1 SGHRS and CDR2 YFSETQ. The CDR3 extends over 12 amino acids. Trimming stripped 5 bases from V and 2 bases from J, with 4 bases between. CDR3 amino acids: CASRGTNEKLFF. CDR3 nucleotide sequence: TGCGCCAGCAGGGGGACTAATGAAAAACTGTTTTTT.

This clonotype was detected many times. This chain joins TRBV5-1 and TRBJ1-1, with D possibly matching TRBD1 (5 bases). Trimming took 5 bases from V and 5 from J, leaving 16 bases between them. The germline gives CDR1 SGHRS, CDR2 YFSETQ. This CDR3 region has 14 residues. The CDR3, as DNA: TGCGCCAGCAGAGTTTCTTGGGGCAGGACTGAAGCTTTCTTT. It yields the protein CASRVSWGRTEAFF.

This clonotype was found a few times. The rearrangement links TRBV28 to TRBJ2-3; D gene unclear. CDR1 is MDHEN and CDR2 is SYDVKM in the germline V gene. Trimming took off 5 bases at V and 10 bases at J, with 13 bases between the two ends. The CDR3 spans 12 residues. This CDR3 is CASSPPSRSQYF. The CDR3 DNA sequence: TGTGCCAGCAGTCCGCCTTCCCGGTCGCAGTATTTT.

As for this clonotype: The junction does not match germline at one end; this may be a read error. The chain recombines TRBV24-1 with TRBJ2-1; D unclear. The CDR3 runs 9 residues. Germline V lookup: CDR1 KGHDR, CDR2 SFDVKD. In nucleotides, the CDR3 is TGTGCCACCACCCCAGGCCCTCTCTTC. Translation gives CATTPGPLF.

The gene calls are TRBV20-1 and TRBJ2-4; the D is unclear. The V end lost 5 bases, the J end lost 0 bases, and 11 bases lay between the germline ends. CDR3 size: 14 residues. The germline CDR1 and CDR2 sequences are DFQATT and SNEGSKA (reference sequence). The CDR3 nucleotides read TGCAGTGCTGGGCCCCCGGGAGCCAAAAACATTCAGTACTTC. Its protein product is CSAGPPGAKNIQYF.

The rearrangement links TRBV30 to TRBJ2-3; 8 nucleotides align to TRBD1. This CDR3 contains 14 residues. V was pared by 4 bases and J by 2 bases, with 5 bases of the junction left unmatched. Germline V gene data show CDR1 as GTSNPN and CDR2 as SVGIG (reference sequence). CDR3 in DNA: TGTGCCTGGACCCTGGACAGGGTCACAGATACGCAGTATTTT. This encodes CAWTLDRVTDTQYF. The full variable domain, its missing parts supplied by reference TRBV30 and TRBJ2-3, is SQTIHQWPATLVQPVGSPLSLECTVEGTSNPNLYWYRQAAGRGLQLLFYSVGIGQISSEVPQNLSASRPQDRQFILSSKKLLLSDSGFYLCAWTLDRVTDTQYFGPGTRLTVL.

About this clonotype itself: A much larger clonotype is one base distant, so this may be a read error. The chain is built from TRBV10-3 and TRBJ2-5; D might be TRBD2 (5 bases). Germline V gene lookup returns CDR1 ENHRY and CDR2 SYGVKD. The length of the CDR3 is 18 residues. The CDR3 loop is CANSDPPGLGARKETQYF. Here the CDR3 DNA reads TGTGCCAACAGTGACCCCCCCGGGCTGGGAGCGAGGAAAGAGACCCAGTACTTC.

The sample holds a few counts of this clonotype. This chain joins TRBV29-1 and TRBJ2-1; 12 positions match TRBD2. Trimming took 3 bases from V and 8 from J; bases not matched to a gene: 2. The V gene's germline CDR1 is SQVTM and CDR2 ANQGSEA. The CDR3 is 13 amino acids. In nucleotides, the CDR3 is TGCAGCGTTGAGTCTAGCGGGAGGGATGAGCAGTTCTTC. Its protein product is CSVESSGRDEQFF.

In this sample, this clonotype turned up many times. The chain is built from TRBV4-3 and TRBJ2-7; 8 bases are shared with TRBD1. With 3 bases clipped from V and 9 bases from J, the junction kept 10 bases outside the gene matches. The CDR3 contains 14 residues. Germline values: CDR1 LGHNA, CDR2 YSLEER. CDR3 in amino acids: CASSQATGAPGQYF. The CDR3 coding sequence is TGCGCCAGCAGCCAGGCGACAGGGGCGCCGGGGCAGTACTTC.

V gene TRBV7-9 combines with J gene TRBJ2-3; 11 bases agree with TRBD2. The germline CDR1 and CDR2 sequences are SEHNR and FQNEAQ (reference sequence). The CDR3 loop spans 15 amino acids. J gave up 2 bases and V 5 bases, and 3 bases lay outside the gene matches. In DNA, the CDR3 is TGTGCCAGCAGCGAACTAGCGGGGGTCACAGATACGCAGTATTTT. Its translation is CASSELAGVTDTQYF.

This clonotype was seen more than once but under ten times. The V and J genes are TRBV6-1 and TRBJ2-3, with a possible D match to TRBD2 (6 bases). Germline CDR1 is MNHNS and CDR2 is SASEGT. The V end was cut by 8 bases, the J end by 1 base, with 10 bases between. CDR3 size: 13 residues. The CDR3 DNA sequence: TGTGCCAGCGGGCGGGGAGGCACAGATACGCAGTATTTT. Translation gives CASGRGGTDTQYF.

Written as DNA, the CDR3 is TGTGCCAGCAGTTTTTCTTGGGACGTAAAACTGTTTTTT. As protein: CASSFSWDVKLFF. This chain links TRBV28 with TRBJ1-4; perhaps TRBD1 as D (5 bases). The germline V gene encodes CDR1 MDHEN and CDR2 SYDVKM. V dropped 3 bases and J dropped 10 bases, with 12 bases sitting between them. CDR3 length: 13 amino acids.

The sample holds a few counts of this clonotype. The V call is TRBV20-1, the J call TRBJ2-1; the D is unclear. Trimming took off 0 bases at V and 6 bases at J, with 15 bases between the two ends. The CDR3 has 15 amino acids. Germline CDR1 DFQATT, CDR2 SNEGSKA (reference sequence). The CDR3 here is CSARDRLRMGNEQFF. CDR3 DNA: TGCAGTGCTAGAGATCGGTTGAGGATGGGCAATGAGCAGTTCTTC.

The chain has TRBV12-3 or TRBV12-4 and TRBJ1-3; tentatively, D is TRBD1 (6 bases). V lost 5 bases, J lost 3 bases, and 11 bases lay in between. The CDR3 is made up of 14 amino acids. CDR3 residues: CASSPGQYGNTIYF. The DNA for the CDR3 is TGTGCCAGCAGTCCCGGACAGTATGGAAACACCATATATTTT.

The J gene is TRBJ2-6, the V gene TRBV10-3; D unclear. Trimming pared 2 bases from V and 2 bases from J, leaving 10 bases between. This CDR3 is built from 16 residues. CDR1 and CDR2 (germline): ENHRY, SYGVKD. CDR3 amino acids: CAISEKQWTGANVLTF. The CDR3, as DNA: TGTGCCATCAGTGAGAAACAGTGGACTGGGGCCAACGTCCTGACTTTC.

This clonotype was found a few times. The rearrangement links TRBV20-1 to TRBJ2-5; no clear D gene. The V end was cut by 6 bases, the J end by 5 bases, with 16 bases between. The germline CDR1 and CDR2 sequences are DFQATT and SNEGSKA (reference sequence). This CDR3 comprises 13 residues. The CDR3: CSAGRVGLETQYF. DNA of the CDR3: TGCAGTGCCGGAAGGGTGGGTTTGGAGACCCAGTACTTC.

This clonotype has ten or more counts. The J gene is TRBJ2-1, the V gene TRBV5-5; 9 bases align to TRBD2. CDR1 and CDR2 (germline): SGHKS, YYEKEE (reference sequence). J gave up 3 bases and V 4 bases, and 5 bases lay outside the gene matches. CDR3 size: 15 residues. The CDR3 bases are TGTGCCAGCAGCGTTACTAGCGGGTTCTACAATGAGCAGTTCTTC. Its translation is CASSVTSGFYNEQFF. Full variable domain (remainder filled in from reference TRBV5-5 and TRBJ2-1): DAGVTQSPTHLIKTRGQQVTLRCSPISGHKSVSWYQQVLGQGPQFIFQYYEKEERGRGNFPDRFSARQFPNYSSELNVNALLLGDSALYLCASSVTSGFYNEQFFGPGTRLTVL.

CDR3 amino acids: CASSFRDRVHYGYTF. The CDR3 bases are TGTGCCAGCAGTTTTAGGGACAGGGTCCACTATGGCTACACCTTC. The rearrangement uses TRBV28 and TRBJ1-2; 9 positions agree with TRBD1. CDR1 MDHEN and CDR2 SYDVKM come from the germline V gene. This CDR3 has 15 amino acids. The V segment lost 3 bases and the J segment 3 bases; nucleotides outside the gene matches: 5.

The chain employs TRBV3-1 and TRBJ2-6; D is possibly TRBD2 (5 bases). Per the germline V gene, CDR1 is LGHDT and CDR2 is YNNKEL (reference sequence). This CDR3 region has 11 residues. Trimming cost V 4 bases and J 10 bases, with 5 bases left between them. CDR3 nucleotides: TGTGCCAGCAGCCGGACTAACGTCCTGACTTTC. Translated: CASSRTNVLTF. The whole variable domain, remainder taken from reference TRBV3-1 and TRBJ2-6, is DTAVSQTPKYLVTQMGNDKSIKCEQNLGHDTMYWYKQDSKKFLKIMFSYNNKELIINETVPNRFSPKSPDKAHLNLHINSLELGDSAVYFCASSRTNVLTFGAGSRLTVL.

V and J are TRBV27 and TRBJ2-3, with 9 bases lining up with TRBD1. V lost 5 bases, J lost 2 bases, and 2 bases stayed unmatched. This CDR3 contains 14 residues. Germline lookup yields CDR1 MNHEY and CDR2 SMNVEV (reference sequence). The DNA for the CDR3 is TGTGCCAGCAGTGCACAGGGGGCCACAGATACGCAGTATTTT. Its translation: CASSAQGATDTQYF.

This clonotype turned up a few times. This chain connects TRBV4-2 to TRBJ1-1; 9 nucleotides agree with TRBD1. Germline loops: CDR1 LGHNA, CDR2 YNFKEQ. V was clipped by 0 bases and J by 8 bases; unmatched bases: 10. The CDR3 loop spans 16 amino acids. The CDR3 spells CASSQDRDRVEFEAFF. The CDR3 DNA is TGTGCCAGCAGCCAAGATAGGGACAGGGTGGAGTTCGAAGCTTTCTTT.

This clonotype has only a few counts. The rearrangement uses TRBV7-2 and TRBJ1-2; 7 bases fit TRBD1. The CDR3 extends over 15 amino acids. Germline V gives CDR1 SGHTA, CDR2 FQGNSA. V lost 4 bases, J lost 5 bases, and 10 bases stayed unmatched. DNA for the CDR3: TGTGCCAGCAGCTCGGGACAGACAGGAGGGTATGGCTACACCTTC. This codes for CASSSGQTGGYGYTF.

The chain has TRBV4-3 and TRBJ2-3; D is uncertain. The CDR3 is made up of 16 amino acids. Germline V gene sequence: CDR1 LGHNA, CDR2 YSLEER. With 1 base removed from V and 0 bases from J, the gap between germline ends came to 11 bases. CDR3 nucleotides: TGCGCCAGCAGCCAAGTGTATGCCAGTAGCACAGATACGCAGTATTTT. The encoded protein is CASSQVYASSTDTQYF.

The sample holds many counts of this clonotype. The rearrangement uses TRBV29-1 and TRBJ2-7; D ambiguous. CDR3 length: 13 amino acids. V lost 7 bases to trimming and J lost 0 bases, with 13 bases between them. Germline-derived CDR1 and CDR2 are SQVTM and ANQGSEA. The CDR3 coding sequence is TGCAGCGCCAGGAGCCTCGACTCCTACGAGCAGTACTTC. This codes for CSARSLDSYEQYF.

This clonotype has more than one count but fewer than ten. The V gene is TRBV6-5, the J gene TRBJ1-6, with D perhaps matching TRBD1 (5 bases). This CDR3 comprises 16 residues. Looked up from germline, CDR1 is MNHEY and CDR2 is SVGAGI. Between the trimmed V and J ends, which lost 2 bases and 7 bases, there was a span of 15 bases. The CDR3 here is CASSYQGPPANSPLHF. CDR3 sequence (DNA): TGTGCCAGCAGTTACCAGGGACCACCGGCGAATTCACCCCTCCACTTT.

This clonotype was recorded many times. This sequence joins TRBV14 and TRBJ2-7; 10 bases are shared with TRBD2. The J segment lost 4 bases and the V segment lost 0 bases, leaving 6 bases of the junction unmatched. This CDR3 region has 16 residues. Germline V gene data show CDR1 as SGHDN and CDR2 as FVKESK. The CDR3 DNA sequence: TGTGCCAGCAGCCAAGATCACCTAGCGGGAGAGTACGAGCAGTACTTC. This gives the protein CASSQDHLAGEYEQYF.

This sequence joins TRBV6-2 or TRBV6-3 and TRBJ1-1; maybe TRBD1 (5 bases). CDR1 is MNHEY and CDR2 is SVGEGT in the germline V gene. Trimming took off 4 bases at V and 3 bases at J, with 18 bases between the two ends. CDR3 length: 16 amino acids. The CDR3 nucleotides are TGTGCCAGCAGTTGGGGCAGGGAGGCCGGTGACACTGAAGCTTTCTTT. Its translation is CASSWGREAGDTEAFF.

This clonotype was recorded at least ten times. This chain connects TRBV6-2 or TRBV6-3 to TRBJ2-3, with TRBD2 identical over 7 bases. The CDR3 spans 15 residues. The germline CDR1 and CDR2 sequences are MNHEY and SVGEGT. After removal of 1 base from V and 3 bases from J, the junction contained 4 bases not matched to a gene. The CDR3 coding sequence is TGTGCCAGCAGTTACTTGCGGGGAGGGACAGATACGCAGTATTTT. This translates into CASSYLRGGTDTQYF.

This clonotype was detected only a few times. This chain uses TRBV29-1 with TRBJ2-7; D remains unclear. The CDR3 spans 13 residues. V dropped 0 bases and J dropped 2 bases, with 8 bases sitting between them. Germline CDR1 is SQVTM and CDR2 is ANQGSEA. The CDR3 region is CSVEEGKAYEQYF. CDR3 bases: TGCAGCGTTGAAGAAGGAAAAGCCTACGAGCAGTACTTC.

The chain combines TRBV27 with TRBJ1-6; no reliable D call. The germline CDR1 and CDR2 sequences are MNHEY and SMNVEV (reference sequence). V was trimmed by 0 bases and J by 0 bases, leaving 9 bases between them. The CDR3 covers 17 residues. The CDR3 loop is CASSLSRATSYNSPLHF. The CDR3 bases are TGTGCCAGCAGTTTATCCCGCGCGACCTCCTATAATTCACCCCTCCACTTT.